These T cell receptor beta chains were read from a single sample in a study of lymphopenia after photon versus proton radiotherapy. Assay used: immunoSEQ multiplex PCR; TCRdb lists only in-frame clones, some missing. Of around 16,000 clones detected, about nine tenths appear once; the ten largest clones hold approximately 61%. The sequences come from peripheral blood, collected from a patient treated with proton-based radiotherapy. Receptors originate from a woman aged 55 to 70 with cholangiocarcinoma. Some clones in this sample may be carry-over from other donors' samples. Each CDR3 is given with its conserved first and last residue. A D gene is named only where the DNA matches it firmly. Part of the rows lack a size; the others show once, few, many or a class for expanded clones.

length: 12
J: TRBJ2-5
D: .
size: once
V: TRBV29-1
CDR3: CSVSQGAETQYF
DNA: TGCAGCGTTTCTCAGGGTGCGGAGACCCAGTACTTC

length: 13
J: TRBJ2-2
D: .
size: .
V: TRBV7-9
CDR3: CASSRPGTGELFF
DNA: TGTGCCAGCAGCCGGCCCGGCACCGGGGAGCTGTTTTTT

length: 13
J: TRBJ2-7
D: TRBD1
size: .
V: TRBV28
CDR3: CATLRQGVYEQYF
DNA: TGTGCCACTCTTAGGCAGGGGGTATACGAGCAGTACTTC

length: 17
J: TRBJ2-3
D: TRBD2
size: .
V: TRBV5-1
CDR3: CASSQADLAGFTDTQYF
DNA: TGCGCCAGCAGCCAAGCGGATTTAGCGGGGTTCACAGATACGCAGTATTTT

length: 18
J: TRBJ2-4
D: .
size: .
V: TRBV9
CDR3: CASSPGPGGGLAKNIQYF
DNA: TGTGCCAGCAGCCCTGGGCCAGGAGGCGGTCTAGCCAAAAACATTCAGTACTTC

length: 16
J: TRBJ1-6
D: .
size: .
V: TRBV6-5
CDR3: CASSYSSGIYNSPLHF
DNA: TGTGCCAGCAGTTACTCATCCGGGATATATAATTCACCCCTCCACTTT

length: 16
J: TRBJ1-4
D: .
size: .
V: TRBV18
CDR3: CASSPQRGSTGEKLFF
DNA: TGTGCCAGCTCACCACAACGGGGGTCCACGGGTGAAAAACTGTTTTTT

length: 15
J: TRBJ2-7
D: TRBD2
size: .
V: TRBV7-2
CDR3: CASSSSGPSSCEQYF
DNA: TGTGCCAGCAGCTCTAGCGGTCCCAGCTCCTGCGAGCAGTACTTC

length: 18
J: TRBJ2-5
D: TRBD2
size: .
V: TRBV7-2
CDR3: CASSSPGLAGGRVKTQYF
DNA: TGTGCCAGCAGCTCTCCGGGACTAGCGGGAGGAAGGGTAAAGACCCAGTACTTC

length: 15
J: TRBJ2-2
D: TRBD1
size: .
V: TRBV10-2
CDR3: CASSRTGITTGELFF
DNA: TGCGCCAGCTCCCGGACAGGAATTACAACCGGGGAGCTGTTTTTT

length: 16
J: TRBJ1-1
D: TRBD1
size: .
V: TRBV5-1
CDR3: CASSLWGQSFGGEAFF
DNA: TGCGCCAGCAGCTTGTGGGGACAGTCATTCGGGGGTGAAGCTTTCTTT

length: 14
J: TRBJ2-1
D: TRBD1
size: once
V: TRBV7-6
CDR3: CASSNRQGNNEQFF
DNA: TGTGCCAGCAGCAACAGACAGGGAAACAATGAGCAGTTCTTC

length: 12
J: TRBJ2-7
D: .
size: .
V: TRBV6-5
CDR3: CASSFRVGEQYF
DNA: TGTGCCAGCAGTTTCAGGGTTGGCGAGCAGTACTTC

length: 14
J: TRBJ1-3
D: .
size: few
V: TRBV7-2
CDR3: CASSLRSSGNTIYF
DNA: TGTGCCAGCAGCTTACGCAGCTCTGGAAACACCATATATTTT

length: 15
J: TRBJ2-2
D: .
size: .
V: TRBV9
CDR3: CASSQDSVNTGELFF
DNA: TGTGCCAGCAGCCAGGACAGTGTCAACACCGGGGAGCTGTTTTTT

length: 12
J: TRBJ1-2
D: .
size: .
V: TRBV15
CDR3: CATSTRSYGYTF
DNA: TGTGCCACCAGCACCAGAAGCTATGGCTACACCTTC

length: 16
J: TRBJ1-5
D: .
size: .
V: TRBV18
CDR3: CASSPAWQGSNQPQHF
DNA: TGTGCCAGCTCACCCGCCTGGCAGGGTAGCAATCAGCCCCAGCATTTT

length: 15
J: TRBJ1-5
D: .
size: .
V: TRBV4-1
CDR3: CASSQEGRKGQPQHF
DNA: TGCGCCAGCAGCCAAGAAGGGCGGAAAGGGCAGCCCCAGCATTTT

length: 11
J: TRBJ2-7
D: .
size: .
V: TRBV11-2
CDR3: CASSQHYEQYF
DNA: TGTGCCAGCAGCCAGCACTACGAGCAGTACTTC

length: 13
J: TRBJ2-7
D: .
size: few
V: TRBV6-5
CDR3: CASSTRQTYEQYF
DNA: TGTGCCAGCAGCACCCGACAGACCTACGAGCAGTACTTC

length: 14
J: TRBJ1-1
D: .
size: .
V: TRBV6-5
CDR3: CASSYYRGNTEAFF
DNA: TGTGCCAGCAGTTACTATCGGGGGAACACTGAAGCTTTCTTT

length: 15
J: TRBJ2-7
D: TRBD1
size: once
V: TRBV7-8
CDR3: CASSTYRDSSYEQYF
DNA: TGTGCCAGCAGCACCTACCGGGACAGTTCCTACGAGCAGTACTTC

length: 15
J: TRBJ1-1
D: .
size: .
V: TRBV5-1
CDR3: CASTPYTGTNTEAFF
DNA: TGCGCCAGCACACCTTACACAGGTACGAACACTGAAGCTTTCTTT

length: 15
J: TRBJ2-7
D: .
size: .
V: TRBV7-2
CDR3: CASSLVGDGYYEQYF
DNA: TGTGCCAGCAGCTTAGTCGGGGATGGCTACTACGAGCAGTACTTC